The 31 T cell receptor beta chains given below trace back to one sample, sequenced in a study of control samples from healthy donors and cancer patients. Generated by immunoSEQ multiplex PCR, the TCRdb table keeps only in-frame clones and is missing some. The profile covers around 76,000 clones, with 94% appearing a single time and roughly 6.1% taken by the ten largest. Sequenced: blood. The receptors stem from a woman aged 40 to 49 in good health.

This clone has just one count. The chain combines TRBV4-1 with TRBJ2-1; 9 nucleotides agree with TRBD2. Germline lookup yields CDR1 MGHRA and CDR2 YSYEKL. V lost 3 bases and J lost 7; bases outside the gene matches: 10. The CDR3 runs to 16 residues. The CDR3 loop is CASSHTSGTSPNEQFF. CDR3 bases: TGCGCCAGCAGCCATACTTCCGGGACTAGCCCAAATGAGCAGTTCTTC.

The genes are TRBV5-4 and TRBJ1-1; D gene uncertain. CDR1 is SGHNT and CDR2 is YYREEE in the germline V gene (reference sequence). Trimming cost V 1 base and J 5 bases, with 9 bases left between them. The CDR3 length is 13 residues. The CDR3 is CASSLMGGTEAFF. CDR3 DNA sequence: TGTGCCAGCAGCTTGATGGGCGGGACTGAAGCTTTCTTT.

The chain carries TRBV4-1 and TRBJ2-7; TRBD1 agrees at 10 bases. This CDR3 spans 16 amino acids. The germline gives CDR1 MGHRA, CDR2 YSYEKL. V gave up 1 base and J gave up 6 bases; unmatched junction bases: 9. CDR3 amino acids: CASSQGAGTGVSEQYF. The CDR3 DNA reads TGCGCCAGCAGCCAAGGGGCTGGGACAGGGGTAAGCGAGCAGTACTTC.

The chain carries TRBV6-2 or TRBV6-3 and TRBJ1-1; perhaps TRBD1 as D (5 bases). Trimming removed 6 bases at V and 3 bases at J, with 14 bases between. The CDR3 is 14 amino acids. In germline, CDR1 is MNHEY, CDR2 SVGEGT. CDR3 in amino acids: CASSRGGSDTEAFF. The CDR3 DNA follows: TGTGCCAGCAGCCGGGGGGGATCGGACACTGAAGCTTTCTTT.

V is TRBV2 and J is TRBJ2-5, with 11 bases fitting TRBD2. Looked up from germline, CDR1 is SNHLY and CDR2 is FYNNEI. CDR3 length: 16 amino acids. Trimming at V came to 5 bases and at J to 8 bases, leaving 13 bases not matched to a gene. CDR3 nucleotide sequence: TGTGCCAGCAGTCCGATAGCGGGGGGGCCCATTGTTACCCAGTACTTC. This codes for CASSPIAGGPIVTQYF.

The CDR3 reads CASSQVQGAHGQYF. CDR3 DNA sequence: TGTGCCAGCAGCCAAGTACAGGGGGCCCACGGGCAGTACTTC. The chain has TRBV4-2 and TRBJ2-7, with TRBD1 identical over 9 bases. The trim removed 1 base at V and 9 bases at J, leaving 7 bases unmatched. Germline V gives CDR1 LGHNA, CDR2 YNFKEQ. CDR3 length equals 14 residues.

The V and J genes are TRBV4-2 and TRBJ2-7, with a weak D call TRBD1 (6 bases). The CDR3 extends over 16 amino acids. V lost 3 bases and J 4 bases, leaving 19 bases between the germline ends. The V gene's germline CDR1 is LGHNA and CDR2 YNFKEQ. CDR3 sequence reads: CASSHTRDKVSYEQYF. For the CDR3, the DNA is TGTGCCAGCAGCCATACCCGGGACAAAGTCTCTTACGAGCAGTACTTC.

The V call is TRBV29-1, the J call TRBJ1-2, with D perhaps TRBD1 (5 bases). The V and J ends lost 7 bases and 7 bases respectively, with 16 bases between them. The CDR3 extends over 12 amino acids. Germline V gene data show CDR1 as SQVTM and CDR2 as ANQGSEA. The CDR3 DNA follows: TGCAGCGCCTTAGGACATCGGGGTGGCTACACCTTC. Encoded protein: CSALGHRGGYTF.

The chain couples TRBV30 to TRBJ2-7; maybe TRBD1 (6 bases). Germline assignment: CDR1 GTSNPN and CDR2 SVGIG (reference sequence). V lost 3 bases to trimming and J lost 4 bases, with 13 bases between them. This CDR3 spans 13 amino acids. CDR3: CAWRPRTDYEQYF. DNA of the CDR3: TGTGCCTGGAGGCCACGGACAGATTACGAGCAGTACTTC.

The chain couples TRBV9 to TRBJ2-1; 8 bases align to TRBD1. Germline V gene sequence: CDR1 SGDLS, CDR2 YYNGEE. The CDR3 covers 14 residues. V dropped 4 bases and J dropped 10; count of bases not matched to a gene: 10. CDR3 sequence (DNA): TGTGCCAGCAGCCAACATCCAGGGGGCTGGGAGCAGTTCTTC. It codes for CASSQHPGGWEQFF.

The chain couples TRBV14 to TRBJ2-2; TRBD1 aligns across 9 bases. V lost 0 bases to trimming and J lost 0 bases; unmatched junction nucleotides: 14. This CDR3 is built from 21 residues. Germline CDR1 SGHDN, CDR2 FVKESK. The DNA for the CDR3 is TGTGCCAGCAGCCAAGATGTACGGACAGGGGCGCAGCTCCCGAACACCGGGGAGCTGTTTTTT. Protein: CASSQDVRTGAQLPNTGELFF.

This chain links TRBV30 with TRBJ2-3; 11 bases fit TRBD2. V shed 3 bases and J 2 bases; nucleotides not matched to a gene: 7. The germline V gene encodes CDR1 GTSNPN and CDR2 SVGIG (reference sequence). The CDR3 totals 16 residues. DNA for the CDR3: TGTGCCTGGAGCCCCGTACTAGCGGGGGACACAGATACGCAGTATTTT. Translating it yields CAWSPVLAGDTDTQYF.

The V call is TRBV10-1, the J call TRBJ2-1; perhaps TRBD2 as D (6 bases). The germline gives CDR1 WNHNN, CDR2 SYGVQD (reference sequence). The V and J ends lost 1 base and 15 bases respectively, with 16 bases between them. This CDR3 region has 13 residues. The CDR3 sequence: CASSEFLGTPAFF. CDR3 nucleotides: TGCGCCAGCAGTGAGTTCCTCGGGACTCCCGCGTTCTTC.

J is TRBJ2-2 and V is TRBV7-9; the match to TRBD1 covers 8 bases. The CDR3 extends over 14 amino acids. V shed 5 bases, J shed 5 bases, and the junction held 4 bases outside the gene matches. The germline CDR1 and CDR2 sequences are SEHNR and FQNEAQ (reference sequence). CDR3 protein: CASSTRQGTGELFF. CDR3 nucleotides: TGTGCCAGCAGCACCCGACAGGGGACCGGGGAGCTGTTTTTT.

The chain carries TRBV4-3 and TRBJ2-3; D might be TRBD2 (6 bases). This CDR3 has 17 residues. Trimming left V 3 bases short and J 1 base short, with 17 bases between. Germline values: CDR1 LGHNA, CDR2 YSLEER. CDR3 protein: CASSHSSRGSGTDTQYF. The CDR3 coding sequence is TGCGCCAGCAGCCACTCAAGCCGGGGGTCAGGCACAGATACGCAGTATTTT.

The chain has TRBV12-3 or TRBV12-4 and TRBJ1-6; TRBD1 might be the D (6 bases). V was clipped by 8 bases and J by 8 bases, with 13 bases between them. There are 13 residues in the CDR3. The CDR3 region has the DNA TGTGCCAGCGGACAGAACAGGGATTCACCCCTCCACTTT. It specifies CASGQNRDSPLHF.

V usage is TRBV4-1 and J usage is TRBJ2-2, with D perhaps given as TRBD1 or TRBD2 (5 bases each). V lost 1 base to trimming and J lost 5 bases, with 5 bases between them. Germline CDR1 MGHRA, CDR2 YSYEKL. This CDR3 is built from 13 residues. This CDR3 reads CASSQGGTGELFF. As DNA, the CDR3 is TGCGCCAGCAGCCAAGGGGGGACCGGGGAGCTGTTTTTT.

This sequence joins TRBV29-1 and TRBJ2-3, with 9 nucleotides matching TRBD2. The germline V gene has CDR1 SQVTM and CDR2 ANQGSEA. V was pared by 7 bases and J by 6 bases, with 5 bases of the junction left unmatched. The CDR3 length is 12 residues. CDR3 DNA: TGCAGCGGGAAGGCGGGGGGGGATACGCAGTATTTT. Protein product: CSGKAGGDTQYF.

The CDR3: CASRQTGEGQPQHF. For the CDR3, the DNA is TGTGCCAGCAGGCAGACAGGGGAAGGTCAGCCCCAGCATTTT. The V gene is TRBV28, the J gene TRBJ1-5; 8 bases fit TRBD1. The germline CDR1 and CDR2 sequences are MDHEN and SYDVKM. There are 14 residues in the CDR3. The junction had 7 bases not matched to a gene; V was cut back by 6 bases and J by 6 bases.

The chain recombines TRBV4-1 with TRBJ1-2; D may be TRBD1 (6 bases). Germline lookup yields CDR1 MGHRA and CDR2 YSYEKL. There are 15 residues in the CDR3. V lost 3 bases to trimming and J lost 8 bases, with 19 bases between them. The CDR3 coding sequence is TGCGCCAGCAGCCAGATGGTTAACAGGGAAGGCGGCTACACCTTC. It codes for CASSQMVNREGGYTF.

The V gene is TRBV5-1, the J gene TRBJ1-1, with D possibly TRBD1 on 5 matching bases. The CDR3 spans 14 residues. Germline CDR1 SGHRS, CDR2 YFSETQ. V gave up 0 bases and J gave up 4 bases, with 10 bases separating them. CDR3: CASSLEVQGTEAFF. The CDR3 nucleotides read TGCGCCAGCAGCTTGGAAGTTCAGGGCACTGAAGCTTTCTTT.

J is TRBJ1-1 and V is TRBV28, with D unclear. This CDR3 is built from 15 residues. Trimming removed 2 bases from V and 11 bases from J, with 21 bases in between. Germline CDR1 and CDR2: MDHEN and SYDVKM. CDR3 loop: CASSLRTSGVSRAFF. The CDR3 DNA is TGTGCCAGCAGTTTACGGACCTCTGGTGTGTCTCGGGCTTTCTTT.

The gene calls are TRBV19 and TRBJ1-5; D not certain. In germline, CDR1 is LNHDA, CDR2 SQIVND (reference sequence). The CDR3 has 15 residues. Trimming removed 3 bases from V and 1 base from J, with 10 bases in between. The CDR3 loop is CASSMSRESNQPQHF. The CDR3 DNA is TGTGCCAGTAGTATGAGCCGGGAAAGCAATCAGCCCCAGCATTTT. The entire variable domain, with the rest obtained from reference TRBV19 and TRBJ1-5, is as follows: DGGITQSPKYLFRKEGQNVTLSCEQNLNHDAMYWYRQDPGQGLRLIYYSQIVNDFQKGDIAEGYSVSREKKESFPLTVTSAQKNPTAFYLCASSMSRESNQPQHFGDGTRLSIL.

V and J are TRBV6-5 and TRBJ1-2; the match to TRBD1 covers 8 bases. CDR1 and CDR2 (germline): MNHEY, SVGAGI. This CDR3 is 13 amino acids long. After removal of 7 bases from V and 5 bases from J, the junction contained 6 bases not matched to a gene. This CDR3 reads CASTRGQWYGYTF. CDR3 nucleotides: TGTGCCAGCACCAGGGGGCAATGGTATGGCTACACCTTC.

This clone was seen once. V and J are TRBV10-3 and TRBJ2-1; 10 nucleotides align to TRBD2. V dropped 3 bases and J dropped 0; count of bases not matched to a gene: 2. The germline gives CDR1 ENHRY, CDR2 SYGVKD. This CDR3 contains 16 residues. The chain's CDR3 is CAISDSSGSSYNEQFF. The CDR3 nucleotides are TGTGCCATCAGTGATTCTAGCGGGAGCTCCTACAATGAGCAGTTCTTC.

The chain joins TRBV3-1 (or the pseudogene TRBV3-2) to TRBJ1-3; D remains unclear. Germline CDR1 LGHDT, CDR2 YNNKEL (reference sequence). V lost 4 bases and J 8 bases, leaving 9 bases between the germline ends. The CDR3 extends over 12 amino acids. DNA for the CDR3: TGTGCCAGCAGCCCCGACCAAGACACCATATATTTT. Its translation: CASSPDQDTIYF.

The chain is built from TRBV10-3 and TRBJ2-1; possible D gene TRBD2, 5 bases. The V end was cut by 1 base, the J end by 9 bases, with 16 bases between. Germline CDR1 is ENHRY and CDR2 is SYGVKD. The CDR3 length is 15 residues. The CDR3 DNA reads as TGTGCCATCAGTGAGTATGGATTGGGAGAGAGTGAGCAGTTCTTC. Its protein is CAISEYGLGESEQFF.

This chain joins TRBV5-1 and TRBJ2-7; tentative D call: TRBD2 (6 bases). V lost 4 bases to trimming and J lost 2 bases, with 10 bases between them. The germline CDR1 and CDR2 sequences are SGHRS and YFSETQ. The CDR3 has 13 amino acids. The CDR3 DNA sequence: TGCGCCAGCAGCCTCGGGACTCCCTACGAGCAGTACTTC. Its protein product is CASSLGTPYEQYF.

In this sample, this clone turned up a few times. The chain uses TRBV2 and TRBJ1-1; D not resolved. The CDR3 sequence is 13 residues long. V lost 7 bases to trimming and J lost 1 base, with 10 bases between them. Germline lookup yields CDR1 SNHLY and CDR2 FYNNEI. The CDR3 loop is CASKSERNTEAFF. The CDR3 coding sequence is TGTGCCAGCAAATCGGAGAGGAACACTGAAGCTTTCTTT. Drawing the rest from reference TRBV2 and TRBJ1-1, the complete variable domain is EPEVTQTPSHQVTQMGQEVILRCVPISNHLYFYWYRQILGQKVEFLVSFYNNEISEKSEIFDDQFSVERPDGSNFTLKIRSTKLEDSAMYFCASKSERNTEAFFGQGTRLTVV.

The gene calls are TRBV19 and TRBJ1-5, with D perhaps matching TRBD1 (5 bases). Germline assignment: CDR1 LNHDA and CDR2 SQIVND (reference sequence). This CDR3 has 14 residues. V was shortened by 7 bases and J by 3 bases, with 13 bases between the two germline ends. CDR3 amino acids: CASKQGNFNQPQHF. CDR3 nucleotide sequence: TGTGCCAGTAAGCAGGGAAACTTCAATCAGCCCCAGCATTTT.

The V gene is TRBV7-6, the J gene TRBJ2-2, with 11 bases fitting TRBD2. The CDR3 consists of 20 residues. The J segment lost 4 bases and the V segment lost 4 bases, leaving 17 bases of the junction unmatched. CDR1 and CDR2 (germline): SGHVS, FNYEAQ. The CDR3 region has the DNA TGTGCCAGCAGCTGGGGCATGGGACTAGCGGAGCCCCCGGGCACCGGGGAGCTGTTTTTT. Translating gives CASSWGMGLAEPPGTGELFF.